This T cell receptor (beta chain) originates from a study of shared clonotypes between healthy human individuals. The method was immunoSEQ multiplex PCR; TCRdb's version includes in-frame clones alone and lacks a portion of them. The sample has some 1,100,000 clones, 75% to 80% seen once. CDR3 length: 14 amino acids. Per germline, CDR1 SGHRS and CDR2 YFSETQ. V lost 0 bases, J lost 5 bases, and 11 bases lay in between. The sample consisted of memory CD4+ T cells from PBMCs. Subset given: CD45RA-negative fraction. The source of this sequence is a man younger than 30 in good health. Some clones in this sample may be carry-over from other donors' samples. V is TRBV5-1 and J is TRBJ2-5; D uncertain. The CDR3 region has the DNA TGCGCCAGCAGCTTGGAGGGAATCGGGGAGACCCAGTACTTC. It encodes CASSLEGIGETQYF.